This TCR beta chain was sequenced in a study of cytomegalovirus exposure and HLA in healthy donors (TCRdb year 2017). About the investigation overall: In an earlier analysis of around 540 of the donors, approximately 300 Gb of sequence data and 90 million to 130 million unique TCR beta sequences from 150 million to 200 million T cells were reported. Around 320 gigabases of sequencing data and approximately 93 million unique TCR sequences were included in an early release covering over 600 HLA-typed donors. The genetic ancestry cluster associated with self-reported Caucasian donors included 81% of the 350 to 500 genotyped donors. The study aimed to test whether signatures of past pathogen exposure could be identified by cataloging public T cell receptors. The study profiled the T cell repertoires of 500 to 800 subjects by immunosequencing and related them to cytomegalovirus serostatus. Besides the first cohort of 666 subjects, a separate validation cohort made up of 120 different subjects was used. To predict cytomegalovirus infection status, the study brought together high-throughput TCR immunosequencing, statistical association of individual TCRs with disease status, and machine learning. A later analysis re-analyzed previously published TCR beta repertoires from 650 to 800 donors and added high-resolution HLA genotyping to study TCR occurrence patterns. The later analysis used no new phenotypic data to find candidate immune exposures, relying instead on TCR beta sequences and their occurrence across donors. An earlier analysis of roughly 600 of the donors used high-throughput TCR beta sequencing to judge whether each TCR beta V gene segment behaved as functional or pseudogenic. Donor age, sex, ethnicity and CMV serostatus were compiled together with the repertoire data. In a later genetic analysis, genome-wide SNP genotypes for about three fifths of the roughly 670 donors were used, and that subset was treated as a discovery cohort. All discovery cohort repertoires had been generated using a single sequencing platform. HLA typing included class I and class II loci at four-digit resolution. The number of typed donors differed by locus: roughly 620-630 for A, B, C, DRB1 and DQB1; 500 to 550 for DQA1; some 590 for DPA1; and approximately 450 for DPB1. Because of strong linkage in the cohort, roughly five DR-DQ haplotypes were treated as single units for association and clustering. Among some 400 genotyped donors of the cohort, an average of about 240,000 unique TCR beta nucleotide sequences were sequenced per donor, around a sixth of them non-productive.

The cohort consisted of 650 to 850 healthy bone marrow donors. All cohort members were sampled while nominally healthy, although unrecorded immune exposures were likely present. The donor tested CMV seronegative and was one of the 352 seronegative cohort members. A peripheral blood sample was collected from each donor, and TCR beta sequencing was performed on peripheral blood mononuclear cells. Genomic DNA was extracted from the blood cell samples with the Qiagen DNeasy Blood Extraction Kit. Paper-wide results and their limitations: In a later genetic analysis, fewer N-insertions in productive TCRs were reported among donors in an Asian-associated ancestry cluster than the roughly 700-donor mean. Immune exposure information for the cohort was limited to CMV serostatus. The study listed 164 TCR beta chains as associated with cytomegalovirus. Because counts were too low, 15 or so rarely observed V segments, including chromosome 9 orphons, were excluded from the earlier analysis of under 650 of the donors. A later analysis reported that several top co-occurrence clusters appeared linked to parvovirus B19, influenza, CMV and Epstein-Barr virus. In a later analysis, HLA-associated TCR beta chains were found to be more clonally expanded and to have lower generation probabilities than equally common non-associated chains. In an earlier analysis of a few hundred of the donors, most TCR beta V segments were observed in productive rearrangements about 90% or about 30% of the time, broadly matching IMGT annotations. A later genetic analysis associated a missense DCLRE1C variant with V-gene and J-gene trimming of TCR beta chains, and an independent cohort replicated the association. A further reported finding was that TCR beta sequences accurately predicted the HLA-A and HLA-B alleles for most subjects in the first cohort. The presence/absence analyses assumed that sequencing depth was roughly uniform across donors, and that assumption may not be true. It was suggested by the authors that the approach could potentially be generalized to other disease states and immunological phenotypes. Linkage disequilibrium might explain the correlated functional status among segregating V segments, but an unknown experimental factor could not be excluded. A later analysis found that TCR association rates varied across HLA loci, with DRB1 alleles showing the most associated TCRs and HLA-C alleles the fewest. In a later analysis, 15,000 to 20,000 TCR beta sequences were associated with specific HLA alleles at a false discovery rate of 0.05. Only TCR beta chains were sequenced in this cohort, and the absence of alpha or paired-chain data limited detectable features. The classifier was reported to diagnose cytomegalovirus status with high specificity and sensitivity in both the original and validation cohorts. Most TCR sequences were observed very rarely across donors, whereas some public TCRs were present in many individuals. Because the 87-base-pair reads could not distinguish some IMGT-functional V segments, including TRBV6-2 and TRBV6-3, those segments were excluded. The sequencing pipeline was judged likely to have produced a cluster of highly shared sequence variants as a technical artifact. In a later analysis, most CMV-associated TCR beta chains were found to appear HLA-restricted, with HLA associations seemingly driven largely by CMV exposure. A few of the identified cytomegalovirus-associated TCR beta chains were confirmed in vitro to be specific for cytomegalovirus antigens. Because HLA typing was missing for some donors at each locus, association tests included only the typed subset. Assigning TCR associations to individual alleles was difficult when HLA alleles, especially DR and DQ, strongly co-occurred.

The method was the immunoSEQ multiplex PCR assay. A mixture of 60 forward primers for TCR Vbeta segments and 13 reverse primers for TCR Jbeta segments was used in the multiplex PCR. The CDR3 region of rearranged TCR beta genes was amplified from genomic DNA by a multiplex PCR assay. The amplified TCR beta libraries were sequenced on the Illumina HiSeq System as 87-base-pair reads. The published analysis was carried out like this. In a later analysis, tens of millions of unique TCR beta chains were counted across the roughly 610 repertoires, and about 10 million of these chains were shared by at least two donors. Raw reads were error-corrected and collapsed into unique sequences with a nearest-neighbor algorithm that merged closely related sequences to remove PCR and sequencing errors. To assign V, D and J gene segments, CDR3 sequences were aligned to IMGT reference sequences. For a sequence to be retained, at least a six-nucleotide match to both a V gene segment and a J gene segment was required. Rearrangements were classified as productive when the CDR3 lacked stop codons and remained in frame with V and J, and all other rearrangements were classified as non-productive. CDR3 was defined by IMGT convention, running from the second conserved V-encoded cysteine to the conserved J-encoded phenylalanine. The earlier analysis of some 550 of the donors excluded any sequence lacking an unambiguous match to a single V gene segment. An earlier analysis of some 500 of the donors classified V segments as functional when productive rearrangements were above 56.7% and as segregating when the standard deviation between donors was above 5%. To diagnose cytomegalovirus status from the catalog of TCR beta chain sequences, a statistical classification framework was built. In a later analysis, V and J genes were assigned by comparing TCR nucleotide sequences against IMGT/GENE-DB human TR gene sequences. In a later analysis, CDR3 sequences and most-parsimonious VDJ recombination scenarios were assigned using the TCRdist pipeline. A later analysis defined each TCR beta chain by its CDR3 amino acid sequence plus V-gene family, and excluded reads lacking a unique V-gene family. In a later analysis, 500 to 650 highly shared, low-generation-probability nucleotide sequences were removed to address suspected cross-contamination and a sequencing artifact. In a later analysis, a clonal expansion index was calculated for each public chain from normalized within-repertoire ranks of inferred template counts. Generation probabilities in a later analysis came from a VDJ recombination model fitted to out-of-frame rearrangements, and those results were checked against IGoR. In a later analysis, TCR-TCR, TCR-HLA and TCR-CMV co-occurrence was scored with hypergeometric tests, and a repertoire-size bias correction was applied to TCR pairs. False discovery rates were estimated in a later analysis by permuting HLA or CMV assignments 20 times. In a later analysis, co-occurring TCRs were grouped using DBSCAN, with TCRdist sequence similarity added in when clustering inside HLA-allele-positive subsets. Repertoires with fewer than 30,000 or more than 120,000 public chains were left out of co-occurrence clustering, as were five repertoires with anomalous nucleotide sharing. TCRdb re-hosts the immuneACCESS table, in-frame sequences only. Its copies lack some clones; in the studies checked, an unresolved V gene accounts for under half of them, and the cause for the rest is not known. V and J calls and clone size are given by that table; D and trimming were obtained from the DNA. In this sample the table shows hundreds of thousands of clones, 76% of which occur a single time. The ten largest account for 0.63% of the sample.

Regarding this clone: No antigen is known for it. Per-nucleotide qualities are absent, and no much larger clonotype sits a single base away.

The CDR3 spans 14 residues, from the cysteine through the phenylalanine. Only CDR3 DNA is held: 42 bases, read in frame from base 1. The germline V gene provides CDR1 ENHRY and CDR2 SYGVKD. V was cut back by 4 bases and J by 4 bases, leaving a gap of 13 bases between them. Sequencing input: PBMCs. The receptor's source is a man aged 18 to 35 in good health and CMV-seronegative. The sequence links TRBV10-3 to TRBJ1-1; TRBD1 is a weak D gene call, 5 bases matching. The bases read TGTGCCATCAGTGGTGCGGGGGTGGGCACTGAAGCTTTCTTT. The resulting protein is CAISGAGVGTEAFF.